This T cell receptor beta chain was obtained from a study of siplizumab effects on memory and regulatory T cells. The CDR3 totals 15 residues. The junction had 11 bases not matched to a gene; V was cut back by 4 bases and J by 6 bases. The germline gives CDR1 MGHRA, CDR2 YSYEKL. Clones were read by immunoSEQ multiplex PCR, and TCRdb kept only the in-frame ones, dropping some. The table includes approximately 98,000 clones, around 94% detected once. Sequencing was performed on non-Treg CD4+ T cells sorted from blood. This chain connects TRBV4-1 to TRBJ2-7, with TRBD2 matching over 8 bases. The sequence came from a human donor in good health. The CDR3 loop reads CASSLIVPGTSEQYF. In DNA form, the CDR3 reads TGCGCCAGCAGCCTAATCGTCCCGGGGACTAGCGAGCAGTACTTC.